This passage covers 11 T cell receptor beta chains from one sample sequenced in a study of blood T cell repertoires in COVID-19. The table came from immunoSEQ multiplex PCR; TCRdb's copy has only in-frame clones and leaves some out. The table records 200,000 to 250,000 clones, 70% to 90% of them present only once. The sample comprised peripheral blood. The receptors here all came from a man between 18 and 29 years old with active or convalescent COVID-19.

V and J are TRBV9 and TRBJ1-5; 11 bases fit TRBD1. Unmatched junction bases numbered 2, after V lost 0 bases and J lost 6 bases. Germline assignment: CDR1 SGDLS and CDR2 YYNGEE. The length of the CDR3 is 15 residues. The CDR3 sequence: CASSVGDRGFQPQHF. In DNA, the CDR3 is TGTGCCAGCAGCGTAGGGGACAGGGGGTTTCAGCCCCAGCATTTT. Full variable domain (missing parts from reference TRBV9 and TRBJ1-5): DSGVTQTPKHLITATGQRVTLRCSPRSGDLSVYWYQQSLDQGLQFLIQYYNGEERAKGNILERFSAQQFPDLHSELNLSSLELGDSALYFCASSVGDRGFQPQHFGDGTRLSIL.

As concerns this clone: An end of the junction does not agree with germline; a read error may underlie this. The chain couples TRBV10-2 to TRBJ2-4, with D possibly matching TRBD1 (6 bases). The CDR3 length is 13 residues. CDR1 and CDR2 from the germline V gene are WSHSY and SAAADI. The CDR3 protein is CASSPPGHRPGRF. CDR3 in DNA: TGCGCCAGCAGCCCCCCGGGACATCGTCCCGGTAGGTTC.

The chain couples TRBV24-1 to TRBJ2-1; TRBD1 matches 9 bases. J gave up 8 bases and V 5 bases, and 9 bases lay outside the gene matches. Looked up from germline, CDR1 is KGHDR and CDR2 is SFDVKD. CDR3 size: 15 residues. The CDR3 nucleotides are TGTGCCACCAGTGGTTGGACAGGGGTACACGATGAGCAGTTCTTC. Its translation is CATSGWTGVHDEQFF.

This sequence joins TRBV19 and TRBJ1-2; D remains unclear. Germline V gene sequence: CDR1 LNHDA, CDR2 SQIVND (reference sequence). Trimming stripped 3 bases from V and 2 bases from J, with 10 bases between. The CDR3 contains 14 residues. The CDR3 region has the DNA TGTGCCAGTAGTATTGACTCAACCAACTATGGCTACACCTTC. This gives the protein CASSIDSTNYGYTF.

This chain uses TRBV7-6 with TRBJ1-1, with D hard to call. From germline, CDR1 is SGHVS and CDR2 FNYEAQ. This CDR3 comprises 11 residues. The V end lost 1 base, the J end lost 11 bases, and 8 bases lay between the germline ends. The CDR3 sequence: CASSLGHEAFF. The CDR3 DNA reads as TGTGCCAGCAGCTTAGGACATGAGGCTTTCTTT.

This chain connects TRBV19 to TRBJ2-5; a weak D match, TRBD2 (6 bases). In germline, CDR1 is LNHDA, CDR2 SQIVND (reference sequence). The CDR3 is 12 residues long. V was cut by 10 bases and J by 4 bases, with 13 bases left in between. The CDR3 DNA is TGTGCCACGACAGCCGGGGGAGAGACCCAGTACTTC. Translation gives CATTAGGETQYF.

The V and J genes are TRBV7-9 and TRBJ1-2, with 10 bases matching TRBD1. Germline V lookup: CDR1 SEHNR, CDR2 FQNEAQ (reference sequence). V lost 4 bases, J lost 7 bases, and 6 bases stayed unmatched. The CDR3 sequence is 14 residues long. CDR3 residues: CASSWGQGTGGYTF. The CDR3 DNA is TGTGCCAGCAGCTGGGGACAGGGGACAGGTGGCTACACCTTC.

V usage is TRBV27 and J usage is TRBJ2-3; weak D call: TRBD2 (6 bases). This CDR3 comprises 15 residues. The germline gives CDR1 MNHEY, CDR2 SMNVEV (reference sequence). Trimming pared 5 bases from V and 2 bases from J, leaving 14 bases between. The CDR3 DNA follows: TGTGCCAGCAGTCCGGCGGGAAGCCTCACAGATACGCAGTATTTT. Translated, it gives CASSPAGSLTDTQYF.

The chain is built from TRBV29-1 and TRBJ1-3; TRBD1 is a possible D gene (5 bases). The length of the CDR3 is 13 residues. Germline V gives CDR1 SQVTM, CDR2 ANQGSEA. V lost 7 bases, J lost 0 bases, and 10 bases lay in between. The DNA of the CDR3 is TGCAGCGCACAGACAGTCTCTGGAAACACCATATATTTT. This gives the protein CSAQTVSGNTIYF. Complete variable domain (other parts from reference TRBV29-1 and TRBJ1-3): SAVISQKPSRDICQRGTSLTIQCQVDSQVTMMFWYRQQPGQSLTLIATANQGSEATYESGFVIDKFPISRPNLTFSTLTVSNMSPEDSSIYLCSAQTVSGNTIYFGEGSWLTVV.

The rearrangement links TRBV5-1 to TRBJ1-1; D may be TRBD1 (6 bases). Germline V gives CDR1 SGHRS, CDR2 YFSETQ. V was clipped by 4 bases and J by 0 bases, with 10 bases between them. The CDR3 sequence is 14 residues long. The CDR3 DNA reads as TGCGCCAGCAGCGGAACAGGGCTGAACACTGAAGCTTTCTTT. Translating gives CASSGTGLNTEAFF.

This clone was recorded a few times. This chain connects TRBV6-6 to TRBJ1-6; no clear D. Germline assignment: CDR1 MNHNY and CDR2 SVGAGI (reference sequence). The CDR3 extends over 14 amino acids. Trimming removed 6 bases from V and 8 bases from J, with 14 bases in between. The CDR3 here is CASSRVRTDSPLHF. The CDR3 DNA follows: TGTGCCAGCAGCCGAGTGCGTACGGATTCACCCCTCCACTTT.